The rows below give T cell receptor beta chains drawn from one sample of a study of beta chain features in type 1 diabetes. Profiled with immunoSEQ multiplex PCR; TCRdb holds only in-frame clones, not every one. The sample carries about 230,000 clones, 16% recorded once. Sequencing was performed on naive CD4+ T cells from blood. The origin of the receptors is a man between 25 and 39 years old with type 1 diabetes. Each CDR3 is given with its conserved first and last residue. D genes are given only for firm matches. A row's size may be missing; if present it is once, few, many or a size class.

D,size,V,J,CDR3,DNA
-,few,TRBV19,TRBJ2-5,CASGGTGGYMETQYF,TGTGCCAGTGGAGGGACCGGAGGTTATATGGAGACCCAGTACTTC
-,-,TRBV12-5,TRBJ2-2,CASGLVENPGELFF,TGTGCTAGTGGTTTGGTGGAGAACCCCGGGGAGCTGTTTTTT
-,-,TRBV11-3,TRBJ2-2,CASSPSPMNTGELFF,TGTGCCAGCAGCCCAAGCCCTATGAACACCGGGGAGCTGTTTTTT
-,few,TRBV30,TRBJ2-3,CAWTGAYTDTQYF,TGTGCCTGGACAGGGGCTTATACAGATACGCAGTATTTT
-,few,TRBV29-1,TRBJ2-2,CSVVDILATGELFF,TGCAGCGTTGTGGACATACTGGCCACCGGGGAGCTGTTTTTT
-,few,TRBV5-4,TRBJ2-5,CASAKTSEETQYF,TGTGCCAGCGCCAAAACTTCCGAAGAGACCCAGTACTTC
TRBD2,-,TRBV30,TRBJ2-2,CAWSGPSGNTGELFF,TGTGCCTGGAGCGGGCCTAGCGGCAACACCGGGGAGCTGTTTTTT
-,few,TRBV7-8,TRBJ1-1,CASSPPGTGMNTEAFF,TGTGCCAGCAGCCCACCCGGGACTGGGATGAACACTGAAGCTTTCTTT
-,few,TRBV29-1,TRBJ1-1,CSGGGGATEAFF,TGCAGCGGCGGCGGAGGGGCCACTGAAGCTTTCTTT
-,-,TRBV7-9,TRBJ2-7,CASSFSYEQYF,TGTGCCAGCAGCTTCAGCTACGAGCAGTACTTC
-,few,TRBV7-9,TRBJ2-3,CASSLGQSTDTQYF,TGTGCCAGCAGCTTAGGACAGAGCACAGATACGCAGTATTTT
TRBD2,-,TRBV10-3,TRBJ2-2,CAISDHRLAGLNTGELFF,TGTGCCATCAGTGATCATCGACTAGCGGGATTGAACACCGGGGAGCTGTTTTTT
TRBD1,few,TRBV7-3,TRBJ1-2,CASSPFEGAVYGYTF,TGTGCCAGCAGCCCCTTCGAGGGGGCTGTCTATGGCTACACCTTC
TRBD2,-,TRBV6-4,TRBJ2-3,CASSDGLAGTDTQYF,TGTGCCAGCAGTGATGGGCTAGCGGGGACAGATACGCAGTATTTT
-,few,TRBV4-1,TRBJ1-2,CASNDDRRANYGYTF,TGCGCCAGCAATGATGACCGCAGAGCTAACTATGGCTACACCTTC
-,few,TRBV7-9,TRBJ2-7,CLTGTYEQYF,TGTCTCACGGGCACCTACGAGCAGTACTTC
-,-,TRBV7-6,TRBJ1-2,CASSSVSGHGYTF,TGTGCCAGCAGTTCAGTATCAGGGCACGGCTACACCTTC
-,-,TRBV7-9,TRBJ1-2,CASSLRDLGYTF,TGTGCCAGCAGCTTAAGGGACCTTGGCTACACCTTC
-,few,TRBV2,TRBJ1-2,CASSGQGSYTF,TGTGCCAGCAGTGGGCAGGGAAGCTACACCTTC
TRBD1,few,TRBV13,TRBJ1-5,CASSSGQGDQPQHF,TGTGCCAGCAGCTCAGGACAGGGCGATCAGCCCCAGCATTTT
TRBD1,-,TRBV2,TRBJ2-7,CASRGPGQAFYEQYF,TGTGCCAGCAGAGGCCCGGGACAGGCTTTCTACGAGCAGTACTTC
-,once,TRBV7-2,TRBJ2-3,CASSYYTDTQYF,TGTGCCAGCAGCTATTATACAGATACGCAGTATTTT
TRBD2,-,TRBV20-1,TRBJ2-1,CSASSGREQFF,TGCAGTGCTTCTAGCGGGAGAGAGCAGTTCTTC
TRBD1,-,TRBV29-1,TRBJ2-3,CSDATTGGTQYF,TGCAGCGACGCGACAACAGGGGGTACGCAGTATTTT
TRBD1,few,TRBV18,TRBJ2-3,CASSTRTGVLTDTQYF,TGTGCCAGCTCAACTCGGACAGGGGTCCTCACAGATACGCAGTATTTT
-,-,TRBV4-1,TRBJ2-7,CASSQDDQVQYF,TGCGCCAGCAGCCAAGATGACCAAGTGCAGTACTTC
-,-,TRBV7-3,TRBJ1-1,CASSSNMNTEAFF,TGTGCCAGCAGCTCGAATATGAACACTGAAGCTTTCTTT
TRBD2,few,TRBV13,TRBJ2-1,CASSKRTSGHNEQFF,TGTGCCAGCAGCAAGAGGACTAGCGGACACAATGAGCAGTTCTTC
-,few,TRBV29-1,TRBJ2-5,CSVAGVAVPETQYF,TGCAGCGTTGCAGGGGTAGCGGTCCCAGAGACCCAGTACTTC
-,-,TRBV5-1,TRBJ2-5,CASSLRPSKETQYF,TGCGCCAGCAGCTTACGACCGAGCAAAGAGACCCAGTACTTC
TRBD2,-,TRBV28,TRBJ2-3,CASTLTSGSTDTQYF,TGTGCCAGCACATTGACTAGCGGGAGCACAGATACGCAGTATTTT
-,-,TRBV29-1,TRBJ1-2,CSVAEPGYTF,TGCAGCGTTGCCGAGCCGGGCTACACCTTC
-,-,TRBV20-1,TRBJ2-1,CSAFGNEQFF,TGCAGTGCATTCGGTAATGAGCAGTTCTTC
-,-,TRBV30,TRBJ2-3,CAWDWGDAPDTQYF,TGTGCCTGGGATTGGGGGGACGCCCCAGATACGCAGTATTTT
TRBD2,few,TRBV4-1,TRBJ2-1,CASSQSPTSGRGNEQFF,TGCGCCAGCAGCCAGTCGCCGACTAGCGGGAGAGGCAATGAGCAGTTCTTC
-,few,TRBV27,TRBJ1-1,CASSQRQAANTEAFF,TGTGCCAGCAGTCAAAGACAGGCCGCGAACACTGAAGCTTTCTTT
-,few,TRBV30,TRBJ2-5,CAWTLRSGGETQYF,TGTGCCTGGACGCTGCGCAGCGGAGGAGAGACCCAGTACTTC
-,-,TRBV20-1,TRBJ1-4,CSAPRNEKLFF,TGCAGTGCCCCGAGGAATGAAAAACTGTTTTTT
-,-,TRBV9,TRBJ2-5,CASSLSLGGFQETQYF,TGTGCCAGCAGCCTTTCGCTGGGGGGATTCCAAGAGACCCAGTACTTC
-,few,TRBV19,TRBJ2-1,CASSLGRYNEQFF,TGTGCCAGTAGTTTAGGGAGGTACAATGAGCAGTTCTTC
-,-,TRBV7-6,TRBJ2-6,CASSLSSSGANVLTF,TGTGCCAGCAGCTTATCCAGCTCTGGGGCCAACGTCCTGACTTTC
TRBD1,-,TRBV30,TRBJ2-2,CAGTGRYGTGELFF,TGTGCCGGGACAGGGCGATATGGGACCGGGGAGCTGTTTTTT
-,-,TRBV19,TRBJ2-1,CASSIVLTGLRYNEQFF,TGTGCCAGTAGTATTGTCCTAACAGGTCTGAGGTACAATGAGCAGTTCTTC
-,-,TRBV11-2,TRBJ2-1,CASSLGVGSYNEQFF,TGTGCCAGCAGCCTCGGAGTAGGCTCCTACAATGAGCAGTTCTTC
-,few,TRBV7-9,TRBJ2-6,CASSQRSKQDLSGANVLTF,TGTGCCAGCAGCCAAAGGTCGAAGCAAGACCTATCTGGGGCCAACGTCCTGACTTTC
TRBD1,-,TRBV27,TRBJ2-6,CASSSPLRGSRANVLTF,TGTGCCAGCAGTTCACCTCTCAGGGGGAGTAGGGCCAACGTCCTGACTTTC
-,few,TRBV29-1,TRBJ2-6,CSVETGLAGANVLTF,TGCAGCGTTGAAACAGGGCTGGCTGGGGCCAACGTCCTGACTTTC
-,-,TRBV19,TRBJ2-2,CASRGDTGELFF,TGTGCCAGTAGAGGGGACACCGGGGAGCTGTTTTTT
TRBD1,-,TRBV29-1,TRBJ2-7,CSTQGAEYEQYF,TGCAGCACCCAGGGGGCGGAATACGAGCAGTACTTC
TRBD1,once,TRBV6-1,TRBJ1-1,CASSEAGTGDTEAFF,TGTGCCAGCAGTGAAGCCGGGACAGGGGACACTGAAGCTTTCTTT
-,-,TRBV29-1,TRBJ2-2,CSGRGSDTGELFF,TGCAGCGGCAGGGGATCGGACACCGGGGAGCTGTTTTTT